The 10 T cell receptor beta chains listed next were all sequenced from one sample in a study of tumor and adjacent non-tumor tissue in lung cancer. RNA was extracted from bulk tissue without any cell sorting. More than 3 cm separated this lung sample from the edge of the tumor. TCRbeta libraries were built with three rounds of nested PCR, modified from ARM-PCR. TCRdb reanalysed the multiplex PCR reads using MiXCR and keeps one entry per CDR3 protein. This table has approximately 90,000 distinct CDR3 sequences, roughly 77% appearing once. Material for sequencing was distant non-tumor lung tissue. The receptor set was obtained from a woman aged 45-65 years with non-small cell lung cancer.

This clonotype was detected ten times or more. Likely a read error: the CDR3 ends without its conserved phenylalanine or tryptophan. The V gene is TRBV12-3 or TRBV12-4, the J gene TRBJ1-2, with 7 bases that match TRBD1. The CDR3 has 13 amino acids. V gave up 6 bases and J gave up 3 bases; unmatched junction bases: 4. The CDR3 protein is CASSIGTDYGYTL. DNA for the CDR3: TGTGCCAGCAGCATCGGGACAGACTATGGCTACACCCTC.

Concerning this clonotype itself: No conserved phenylalanine or tryptophan ends this CDR3, so it is likely a read error. The chain is built from TRBV6-6 and TRBJ2-3, with D possibly matching TRBD1 (5 bases). Germline V gene lookup returns CDR1 MNHNY and CDR2 SVGAGI (reference sequence). The CDR3 is made up of 14 amino acids. DNA of the CDR3: TGCGCCAGCAGTGCCCAGGGTCACACAGATACACAGTATATT. Protein: CASSAQGHTDTQYI.

As concerns this clonotype: The junction departs from the called germline gene at one end, perhaps through a read error. This CDR3 reads CTNNHAVEAVPYVQYF. The CDR3 region has the DNA TGTACCAACAACCATGCAGTAGAGGCGGTCCCCTACGTGCAGTACTTC. V gene TRBV4-2 combines with J gene TRBJ2-7; D is uncertain. Germline CDR1 and CDR2: LGHNA and YNFKEQ. The CDR3 has 16 residues.

This sequence joins TRBV5-1 and TRBJ2-3; TRBD2 matches at 14 bases. The germline V gene encodes CDR1 SGHRS and CDR2 YFSETQ. The CDR3 totals 21 residues. Trimming at V came to 6 bases and at J to 3 bases, leaving 21 bases not matched to a gene. CDR3 residues: CASMGTPPGLAGVGVTDTQYF. CDR3 nucleotide sequence: TGCGCCAGCATGGGAACTCCCCCGGGACTAGCGGGAGTCGGGGTTACAGATACGCAGTATTTT. The whole variable domain, filled in from reference TRBV5-1 and TRBJ2-3, reads KAGVTQTPRYLIKTRGQQVTLSCSPISGHRSVSWYQQTPGQGLQFLFEYFSETQRNKGNFPGRFSGRQFSNSRSEMNVSTLELGDSALYLCASMGTPPGLAGVGVTDTQYFGPGTRLTVL.

The sample holds one count of this clonotype. The rearrangement joins TRBV11-2 to TRBJ1-2; TRBD1 might be the D (5 bases). This CDR3 comprises 14 residues. Germline assignment: CDR1 SGHAT and CDR2 FQNNGV. CDR3 sequence reads: CVCSLTQGGLGYTF. The CDR3 DNA reads as TGTGTCTGCAGCTTAACCCAGGGAGGACTTGGCTACACCTTC. Filled out from reference TRBV11-2 and TRBJ1-2, the complete variable domain reads EAGVAQSPRYKIIEKRQSVAFWCNPISGHATLYWYQQILGQGPKLLIQFQNNGVVDDSQLPKDRFSAERLKGVDSTLKIQPAKLEDSAVYLCVCSLTQGGLGYTFGSGTRLTVV.

This clonotype was seen many times. The chain recombines TRBV14 with TRBJ2-1; the D is unclear. CDR1 and CDR2 from the germline V gene are SGHDN and FVKESK. The CDR3 is 13 residues long. The V end was cut by 4 bases, the J end by 6 bases, with 10 bases between. CDR3: CASSRVAFNEQFF. The CDR3 DNA is TGTGCCAGCAGCCGCGTCGCCTTCAATGAGCAGTTCTTC.

Comment on this clonotype: This clone may be a read error of a much larger clone one base away. This chain joins TRBV7-9 and TRBJ2-7; TRBD1 might be the D (6 bases). Germline CDR1 SEHNR, CDR2 FQNEAQ (reference sequence). With 7 bases removed from V and 3 bases from J, the gap between germline ends came to 19 bases. This CDR3 has 15 residues. CDR3 region: CASNIRDRGYYEQYF. The CDR3 DNA reads as TGTGCCAGCAACATCAGGGATAGGGGGTACTACGAGCAGTACTTC.

Turning to this clonotype: At one boundary the junction diverges from the germline segment, which might be a read error. This rearrangement joins TRBV28 to TRBJ1-2; no clear D. Germline V gives CDR1 MDHEN, CDR2 SYDVKM. This CDR3 region has 14 residues. DNA of the CDR3: TGTACCAGCAGTTTAGCAGGACGGAACTATGGCTACACCTTC. This translates into CTSSLAGRNYGYTF.

A remark on this clonotype: Sequence at one end of the junction differs from germline and may be a read error. The chain has TRBV4-1 and TRBJ1-3, with D possibly being TRBD1 (5 bases). The CDR3 has 17 residues. Germline CDR1 MGHRA, CDR2 YSYEKL. In DNA, the CDR3 is TGCACCAGCAGCCGAGCGGGGGGTTACGGGGCTGGAAACACCATATATTTT. Protein: CTSSRAGGYGAGNTIYF.

J is TRBJ2-1 and V is TRBV4-1; D might be TRBD2 (6 bases). Looked up from germline, CDR1 is MGHRA and CDR2 is YSYEKL. V was cut by 9 bases and J by 9 bases, with 18 bases left in between. This CDR3 has 13 residues. CDR3 sequence (DNA): TGCGCCAGTAACCAGATGGGGGACTCTGAGCAGTTCTTC. Translation: CASNQMGDSEQFF.